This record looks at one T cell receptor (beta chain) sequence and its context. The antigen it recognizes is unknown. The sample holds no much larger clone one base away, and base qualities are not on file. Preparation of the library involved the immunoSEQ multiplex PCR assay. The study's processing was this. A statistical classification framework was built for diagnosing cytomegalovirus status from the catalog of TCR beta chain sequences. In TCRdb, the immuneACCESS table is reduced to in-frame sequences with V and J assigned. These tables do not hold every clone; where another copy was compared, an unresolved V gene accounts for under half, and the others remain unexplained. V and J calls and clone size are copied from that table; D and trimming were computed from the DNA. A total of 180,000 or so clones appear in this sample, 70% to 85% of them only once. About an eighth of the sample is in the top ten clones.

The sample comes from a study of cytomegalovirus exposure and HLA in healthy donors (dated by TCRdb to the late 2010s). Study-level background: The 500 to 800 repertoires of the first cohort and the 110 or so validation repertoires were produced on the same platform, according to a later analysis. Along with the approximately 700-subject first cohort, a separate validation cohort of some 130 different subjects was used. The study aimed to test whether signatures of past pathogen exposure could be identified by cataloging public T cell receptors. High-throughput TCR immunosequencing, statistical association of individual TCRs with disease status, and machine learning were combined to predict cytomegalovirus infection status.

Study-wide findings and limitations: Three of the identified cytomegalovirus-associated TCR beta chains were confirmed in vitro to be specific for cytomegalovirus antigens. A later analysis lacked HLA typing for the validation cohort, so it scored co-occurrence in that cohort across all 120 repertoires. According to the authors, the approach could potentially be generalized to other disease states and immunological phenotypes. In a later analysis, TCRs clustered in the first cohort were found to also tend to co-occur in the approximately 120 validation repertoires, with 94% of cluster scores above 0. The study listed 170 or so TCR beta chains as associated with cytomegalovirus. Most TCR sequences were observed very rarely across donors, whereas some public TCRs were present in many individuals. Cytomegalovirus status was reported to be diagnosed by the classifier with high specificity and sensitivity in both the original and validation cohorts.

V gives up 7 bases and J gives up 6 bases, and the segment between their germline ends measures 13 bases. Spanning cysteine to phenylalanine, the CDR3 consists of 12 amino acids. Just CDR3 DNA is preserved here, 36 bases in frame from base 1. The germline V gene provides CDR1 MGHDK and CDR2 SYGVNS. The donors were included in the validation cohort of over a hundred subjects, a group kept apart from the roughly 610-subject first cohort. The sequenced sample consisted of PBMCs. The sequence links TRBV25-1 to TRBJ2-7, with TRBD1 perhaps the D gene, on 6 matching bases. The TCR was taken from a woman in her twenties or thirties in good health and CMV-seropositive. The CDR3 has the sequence CASKGLGGEQYF. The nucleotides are TGTGCCAGCAAGGGTTTAGGGGGCGAGCAGTACTTC.